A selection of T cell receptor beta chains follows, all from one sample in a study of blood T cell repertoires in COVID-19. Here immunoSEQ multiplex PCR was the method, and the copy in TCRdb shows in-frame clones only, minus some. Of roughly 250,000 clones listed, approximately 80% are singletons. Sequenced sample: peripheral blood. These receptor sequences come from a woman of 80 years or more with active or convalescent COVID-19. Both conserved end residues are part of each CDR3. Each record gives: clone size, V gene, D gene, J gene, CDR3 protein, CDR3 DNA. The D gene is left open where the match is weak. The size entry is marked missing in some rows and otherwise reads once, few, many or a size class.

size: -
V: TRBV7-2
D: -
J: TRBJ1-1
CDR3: CASSPGQLNTEAFF
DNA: TGTGCCAGCAGCCCAGGACAGCTGAACACTGAAGCTTTCTTT

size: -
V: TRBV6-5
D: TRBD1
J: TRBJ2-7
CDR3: CASRTGQGRYEQYF
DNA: TGTGCCAGCAGGACGGGACAGGGGCGGTACGAGCAGTACTTC

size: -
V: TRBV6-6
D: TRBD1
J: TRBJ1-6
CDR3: CASSVRGTSSPLHF
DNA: TGTGCCAGCAGCGTCAGGGGGACGAGTTCACCCCTCCACTTT

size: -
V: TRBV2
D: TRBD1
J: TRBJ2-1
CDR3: CASSSLDRVYNEQFF
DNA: TGTGCCAGCAGTTCTTTGGACAGGGTCTACAATGAGCAGTTCTTC

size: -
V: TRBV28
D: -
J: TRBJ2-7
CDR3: CASSNQYEQYF
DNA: TGTGCCAGCAGTAACCAGTACGAGCAGTACTTC

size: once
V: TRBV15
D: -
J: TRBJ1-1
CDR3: CATSRGGLNTEAFF
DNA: TGTGCCACCAGCAGAGGAGGTTTAAACACTGAAGCTTTCTTT

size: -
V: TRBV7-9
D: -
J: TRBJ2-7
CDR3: CASSLGGGRSSYEQYF
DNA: TGTGCCAGCAGCTTGGGGGGCGGGAGATCCTCCTACGAGCAGTACTTC

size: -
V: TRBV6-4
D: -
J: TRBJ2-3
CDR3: CASSPTVELTDTQYF
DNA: TGTGCCAGCAGCCCGACAGTTGAACTCACAGATACGCAGTATTTT

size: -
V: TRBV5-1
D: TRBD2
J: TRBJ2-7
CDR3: CASSLAGGIAYEQYF
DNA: TGCGCCAGCAGCTTGGCCGGGGGGATCGCCTACGAGCAGTACTTC

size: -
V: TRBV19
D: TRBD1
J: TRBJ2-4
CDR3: CASTQQGAKNIQYF
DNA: TGTGCCAGTACCCAACAGGGGGCCAAAAACATTCAGTACTTC

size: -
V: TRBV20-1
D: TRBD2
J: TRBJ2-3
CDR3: CSASSGGAIFIADTQYF
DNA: TGCAGTGCCAGTAGCGGGGGGGCTATTTTTATTGCAGATACGCAGTATTTT

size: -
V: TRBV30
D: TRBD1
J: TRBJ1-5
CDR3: CAWSTFSGQGSQPQHF
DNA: TGTGCCTGGAGTACTTTTTCAGGACAGGGTTCTCAGCCCCAGCATTTT

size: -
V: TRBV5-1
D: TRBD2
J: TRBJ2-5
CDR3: CASSGTGTRTETQYF
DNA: TGCGCCAGCAGCGGGACCGGGACTAGGACCGAGACCCAGTACTTC

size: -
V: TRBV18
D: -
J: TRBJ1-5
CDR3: CASSMPGAPNQPQHF
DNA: TGTGCCAGCTCCATGCCAGGGGCACCTAATCAGCCCCAGCATTTT

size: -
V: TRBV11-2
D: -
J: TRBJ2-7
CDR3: CASSLGVGTYYEQYF
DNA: TGTGCCAGCAGCTTAGGGGTAGGGACATACTACGAGCAGTACTTC

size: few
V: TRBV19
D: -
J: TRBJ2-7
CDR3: CASAGGAGVNEQYF
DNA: TGTGCCAGTGCCGGAGGAGCCGGAGTTAACGAGCAGTACTTC

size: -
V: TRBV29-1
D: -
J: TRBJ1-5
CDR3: CSVEENINQPQHF
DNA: TGCAGCGTTGAAGAGAACATCAATCAGCCCCAGCATTTT

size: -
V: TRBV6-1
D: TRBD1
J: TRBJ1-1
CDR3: CASSEQGADTEAFF
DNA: TGTGCCAGCAGTGAACAGGGGGCAGACACTGAAGCTTTCTTT

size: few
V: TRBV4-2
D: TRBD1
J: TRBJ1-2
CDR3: CASSQDRTGKGYTF
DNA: TGTGCCAGCAGCCAAGATAGGACAGGGAAGGGCTACACCTTC

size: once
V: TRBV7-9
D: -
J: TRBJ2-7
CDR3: CASSLAIIAGQSQYEQYF
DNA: TGTGCCAGCAGCTTAGCTATCATAGCGGGACAGAGTCAATACGAGCAGTACTTC

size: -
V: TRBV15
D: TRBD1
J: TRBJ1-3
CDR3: CATSTDRQGTGNTIYF
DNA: TGTGCCACCAGCACGGATCGACAGGGCACTGGAAACACCATATATTTT

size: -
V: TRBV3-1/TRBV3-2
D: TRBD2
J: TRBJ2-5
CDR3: CASSPSGSETQYF
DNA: TGTGCCAGCAGCCCTAGCGGGTCGGAGACCCAGTACTTC

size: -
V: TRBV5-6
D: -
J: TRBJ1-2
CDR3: CASSLDRDTLNTF
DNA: TGTGCCAGCAGCTTGGACCGGGACACCCTCAACACCTTC

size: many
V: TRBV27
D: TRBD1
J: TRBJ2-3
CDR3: CASSLQGAGIYTDTQYF
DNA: TGTGCCAGCAGTTTACAGGGGGCGGGGATATACACAGATACGCAGTATTTT

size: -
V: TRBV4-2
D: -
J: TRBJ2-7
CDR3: CASSQESGTYEQYF
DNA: TGTGCCAGCAGCCAAGAATCAGGAACCTACGAGCAGTACTTC

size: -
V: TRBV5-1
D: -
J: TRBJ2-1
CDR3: CASSLPEIASSYNEQFF
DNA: TGCGCCAGCAGCCTTCCGGAGATAGCGAGCTCCTACAATGAGCAGTTCTTC

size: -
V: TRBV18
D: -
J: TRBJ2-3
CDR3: CASSPETRADTQYF
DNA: TGTGCCAGCTCACCGGAAACCCGGGCAGATACGCAGTATTTT

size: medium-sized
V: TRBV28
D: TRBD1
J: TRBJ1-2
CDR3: CASSSGQGYGYTF
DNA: TGTGCCAGCAGTTCCGGACAGGGCTATGGCTACACCTTC

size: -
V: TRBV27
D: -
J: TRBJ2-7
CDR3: CASSHREGPYEQYF
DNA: TGTGCCAGCAGCCACAGGGAGGGGCCCTACGAGCAGTACTTC

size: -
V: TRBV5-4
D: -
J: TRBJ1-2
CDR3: CASSLRVRTVRYGYTF
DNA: TGTGCCAGCAGCCTGCGGGTGAGGACGGTTAGGTATGGCTACACCTTC

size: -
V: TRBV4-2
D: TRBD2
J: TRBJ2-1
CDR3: CASSQAVGLAGVNEQFF
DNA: TGTGCCAGCAGCCAAGCGGTCGGACTAGCGGGGGTCAATGAGCAGTTCTTC

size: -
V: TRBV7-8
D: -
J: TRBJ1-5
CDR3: CASSITTGGGQPQHF
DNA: TGTGCCAGCAGCATAACGACGGGGGGCGGCCAGCCCCAGCATTTT

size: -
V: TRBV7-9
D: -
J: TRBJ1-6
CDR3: CASSPTSGTSVNSPLHF
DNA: TGTGCCAGCAGTCCCACGAGCGGGACGAGCGTTAATTCACCCCTCCACTTT

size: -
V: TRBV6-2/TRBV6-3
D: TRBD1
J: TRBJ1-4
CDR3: CASSRGQGGYEKLFF
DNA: TGTGCCAGCAGCCGAGGACAGGGTGGTTATGAAAAACTGTTTTTT

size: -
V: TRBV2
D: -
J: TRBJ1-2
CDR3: CASSAGTNYGYTF
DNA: TGTGCCAGCAGTGCAGGGACTAACTATGGCTACACCTTC

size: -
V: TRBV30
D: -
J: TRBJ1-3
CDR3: CAWSPNVVIENTIYF
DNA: TGTGCCTGGAGTCCTAACGTTGTTATTGAAAACACCATATATTTT

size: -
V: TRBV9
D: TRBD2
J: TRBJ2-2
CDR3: CASSKAGAPETGELFF
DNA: TGTGCCAGCAGTAAAGCGGGGGCCCCGGAAACCGGGGAGCTGTTTTTT

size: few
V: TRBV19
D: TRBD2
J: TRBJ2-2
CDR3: CASSKGLLNTGELFF
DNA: TGTGCCAGTAGCAAGGGACTACTCAACACCGGGGAGCTGTTTTTT

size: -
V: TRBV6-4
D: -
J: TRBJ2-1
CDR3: CASSEGSLSYNEQFF
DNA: TGTGCCAGCAGTGAGGGGAGCCTCTCCTACAATGAGCAGTTCTTC

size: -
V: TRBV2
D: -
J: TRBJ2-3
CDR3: CASSEGQSTDTQYF
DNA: TGTGCCAGCAGTGAGGGACAAAGCACAGATACGCAGTATTTT

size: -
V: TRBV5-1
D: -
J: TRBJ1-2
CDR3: CASTLAGNYGYTF
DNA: TGCGCCAGCACCTTGGCGGGAAACTATGGCTACACCTTC

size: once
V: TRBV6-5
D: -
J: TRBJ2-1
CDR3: CASSYGPGVYNEQFF
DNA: TGTGCCAGCAGTTACGGGCCGGGAGTATACAATGAGCAGTTCTTC

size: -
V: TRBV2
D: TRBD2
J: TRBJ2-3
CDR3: CASRGLADNTDTQYF
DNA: TGTGCCAGCAGGGGACTAGCGGACAACACAGATACGCAGTATTTT

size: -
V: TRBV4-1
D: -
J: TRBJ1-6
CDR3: CASSQDRIGLYNSPLHF
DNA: TGCGCCAGCAGCCAAGATCGGATTGGACTATATAATTCACCCCTCCACTTT

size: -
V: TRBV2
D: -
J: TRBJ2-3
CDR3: CASSARLSAQDTQYF
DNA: TGTGCCAGCAGCGCCCGACTATCCGCACAAGATACGCAGTATTTT

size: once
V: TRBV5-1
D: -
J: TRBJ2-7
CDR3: CASSARNHEQYF
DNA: TGCGCCAGCAGCGCGCGCAATCACGAGCAGTACTTC

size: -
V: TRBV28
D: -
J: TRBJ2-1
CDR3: CASNSPRAGDNEQFF
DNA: TGTGCCAGCAATTCCCCCAGGGCTGGGGACAATGAGCAGTTCTTC

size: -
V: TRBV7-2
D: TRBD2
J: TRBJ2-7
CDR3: CASSLGPLLAGGGYEQYF
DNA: TGTGCCAGCAGCTTAGGCCCCCTCCTAGCGGGAGGGGGGTACGAGCAGTACTTC

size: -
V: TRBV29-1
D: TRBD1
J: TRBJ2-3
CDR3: CSVEGWQGATDTQYF
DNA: TGCAGCGTTGAGGGTTGGCAGGGGGCCACAGATACGCAGTATTTT

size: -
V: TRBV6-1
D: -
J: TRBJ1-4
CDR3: CASSELTGGLFF
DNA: TGTGCCAGCAGTGAACTTACGGGTGGACTGTTTTTT

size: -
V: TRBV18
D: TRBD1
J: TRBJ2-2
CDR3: CASSPPGGAGTGELFF
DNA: TGTGCCAGCTCACCACCAGGGGGCGCGGGCACCGGGGAGCTGTTTTTT

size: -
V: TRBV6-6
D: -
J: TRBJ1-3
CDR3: CASSDRRNTIYF
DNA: TGTGCCAGCAGTGACAGACGAAACACCATATATTTT

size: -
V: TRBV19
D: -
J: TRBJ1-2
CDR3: CASLRTGEGNYGYTF
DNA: TGTGCCAGTCTCCGAACCGGGGAGGGGAACTATGGCTACACCTTC

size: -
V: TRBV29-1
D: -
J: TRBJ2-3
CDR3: CSVELAGRTTDTQYF
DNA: TGCAGCGTTGAACTGGCAGGAAGAACCACAGATACGCAGTATTTT

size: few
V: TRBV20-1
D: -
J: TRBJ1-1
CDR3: CSASLGGNTEAFF
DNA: TGCAGTGCTAGTTTAGGCGGGAACACTGAAGCTTTCTTT

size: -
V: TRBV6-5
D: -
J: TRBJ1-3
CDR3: CASSFNSGSGNTIYF
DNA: TGTGCCAGCAGTTTTAACAGTGGATCTGGAAACACCATATATTTT